The 21 T cell receptor beta chains below come from one sample, sequenced in a study of shared clonotypes between healthy human individuals (dated by TCRdb to about 2020). The library was made by the immunoSEQ multiplex PCR assay. The table comes from immuneACCESS by way of TCRdb, which keeps in-frame sequences with V and J called. Part of the clones is missing from these tables; in studies checked, under half for an unresolved V gene and the rest for unknown reasons. This sample comprises 2 million to 2.5 million clones, roughly 93% of them detected only once. Approximately 0.37% of the sample is held by the ten biggest clonotypes. The sequencing input was naive CD4+ T cells from PBMCs. The cell subset or site label on this specimen signifies: CD45RA+ positively selected. The receptors derive from a man aged 18 to 30 in good health. Some clones in this sample may be carry-over from other donors' samples.

This rearrangement joins TRBV27 to TRBJ2-7; D gene unclear. This CDR3 contains 12 residues. Trimming left V 7 bases short and J 3 bases short, with 10 bases between. CDR1 MNHEY and CDR2 SMNVEV come from the germline V gene (reference sequence). CDR3 in DNA: TGTGCCAGCAAACCCCCCCGCTACGAGCAGTACTTC. It is translated as CASKPPRYEQYF.

The V call is TRBV18, the J call TRBJ2-2, with D tentatively TRBD1 or TRBD2 (5 bases each). V lost 4 bases, J lost 5 bases, and 14 bases lay in between. CDR1 KGHSH and CDR2 LQKENI come from the germline V gene. CDR3 length: 15 amino acids. CDR3 residues: CASSHSGTGTGELFF. CDR3 sequence (DNA): TGTGCCAGCTCACACTCCGGGACCGGGACCGGGGAGCTGTTTTTT.

Concerning this clone itself: Different DNA sequences within this sample yield the same CDR3. V is TRBV18 and J is TRBJ2-3; D gene unclear. In germline, CDR1 is KGHSH, CDR2 LQKENI. V lost 6 bases, J lost 6 bases, and 7 bases lay in between. The CDR3 has 11 residues. DNA of the CDR3: TGTGCCAGCTCCCCCGTGGATACGCAGTATTTT. Translating gives CASSPVDTQYF.

The chain has TRBV5-1 and TRBJ2-3; 9 bases agree with TRBD2. The germline V gene has CDR1 SGHRS and CDR2 YFSETQ. Losses at the gene ends were 1 base for V and 5 bases for J; bases not matched to a gene: 8. The length of the CDR3 is 16 residues. CDR3 loop: CASSLFGGAGGDTQYF. The CDR3 DNA is TGCGCCAGCAGCTTGTTTGGGGGAGCGGGAGGAGATACGCAGTATTTT.

Regarding this clone: At the DNA level, this CDR3 is encoded by other sequences in the same sample as well. The genes are TRBV27 and TRBJ1-2; 7 bases align to TRBD1. Germline values: CDR1 MNHEY, CDR2 SMNVEV (reference sequence). The CDR3 covers 15 residues. J gave up 0 bases and V 6 bases, and 7 bases lay outside the gene matches. The DNA of the CDR3 is TGTGCCAGCAGCCTCTTGGGGACAGCTAACTATGGCTACACCTTC. This translates into CASSLLGTANYGYTF.

The V gene is TRBV10-3, the J gene TRBJ2-3, with D possibly being TRBD2 (6 bases). This CDR3 is built from 14 residues. The germline gives CDR1 ENHRY, CDR2 SYGVKD. Trimming took off 3 bases at V and 6 bases at J, with 13 bases between the two ends. The CDR3 is CAISDGGRADTQYF. CDR3 nucleotide sequence: TGTGCCATCAGTGATGGAGGGAGAGCCGATACGCAGTATTTT.

J is TRBJ2-3 and V is TRBV9, with TRBD1 as a possible D gene (6 bases). This CDR3 region has 14 residues. The germline gives CDR1 SGDLS, CDR2 YYNGEE. The V gene lost 6 bases and the J gene lost 3 bases, with 14 bases spanning the gap. The CDR3 loop is CASNENRATDTQYF. CDR3 sequence (DNA): TGTGCCAGCAACGAGAACAGGGCGACAGATACGCAGTATTTT.

The gene calls are TRBV6-5 and TRBJ1-1, with D perhaps matching TRBD1 (5 bases). Trimming left V 5 bases short and J 4 bases short, with 14 bases between. Germline V gene lookup returns CDR1 MNHEY and CDR2 SVGAGI. The CDR3 is 14 residues long. The CDR3 here is CASSPSHGATEAFF. In DNA form, the CDR3 reads TGTGCCAGCAGTCCATCCCACGGGGCCACTGAAGCTTTCTTT.

With regard to this clone: The sample carries other DNA sequences with the same CDR3. The J gene is TRBJ1-5, the V gene TRBV30; no reliable D call. The CDR3 runs 12 residues. The germline gives CDR1 GTSNPN, CDR2 SVGIG (reference sequence). The V gene lost 1 base and the J gene lost 2 bases, with 3 bases spanning the gap. CDR3 amino acids: CAWSDGNQPQHF. For the CDR3, the DNA is TGTGCCTGGAGTGATGGCAATCAGCCCCAGCATTTT. Using reference TRBV30 and TRBJ1-5 for the parts outside the CDR3, the full variable domain is SQTIHQWPATLVQPVGSPLSLECTVEGTSNPNLYWYRQAAGRGLQLLFYSVGIGQISSEVPQNLSASRPQDRQFILSSKKLLLSDSGFYLCAWSDGNQPQHFGDGTRLSIL.

This sequence joins TRBV30 and TRBJ2-1; TRBD1 might be the D (6 bases). The V gene lost 2 bases and the J gene lost 2 bases, with 13 bases spanning the gap. Germline-derived CDR1 and CDR2 are GTSNPN and SVGIG (reference sequence). This CDR3 is built from 15 residues. The CDR3, as DNA: TGTGCCTGGAGTCACAGGGTGATCGCCTACAATGAGCAGTTCTTC. Translating gives CAWSHRVIAYNEQFF.

The chain uses TRBV15 and TRBJ2-1; TRBD2 might be the D (6 bases). This CDR3 contains 12 residues. Germline CDR1 is LNHNV and CDR2 is YYDKDF (reference sequence). The germline V and J ends were trimmed by 1 base and 12 bases, with 10 bases remaining between them. The CDR3 DNA is TGTGCCACCAGCAGAGCCGAGGGAGGGCAGTTCTTC. Its translation: CATSRAEGGQFF.

The rearrangement uses TRBV28 and TRBJ1-2; D uncertain. The CDR3 covers 11 residues. CDR1 is MDHEN and CDR2 is SYDVKM in the germline V gene. The V and J ends lost 8 bases and 14 bases respectively, with 18 bases between them. The CDR3 DNA follows: TGTGCCAGCCAGGCGGGCCTTAGTTCTACCTTC. It yields the protein CASQAGLSSTF.

This chain joins TRBV11-1 and TRBJ2-7; D is perhaps TRBD1 or TRBD2 (5 bases each). CDR3 size: 15 residues. Germline values: CDR1 SGHAT, CDR2 FQDESV (reference sequence). V was trimmed by 2 bases and J by 1 base, leaving 12 bases between them. CDR3 sequence (DNA): TGTGCCAGCAGCTTACATGCCGGGGCGTCCTACGAGCAGTACTTC. Protein product: CASSLHAGASYEQYF.

This chain links TRBV9 with TRBJ1-3; 9 positions match TRBD1. The V segment lost 1 base and the J segment 8 bases; nucleotides outside the gene matches: 16. This CDR3 has 18 residues. CDR1 is SGDLS, CDR2 YYNGEE, per germline. The CDR3 bases are TGTGCCAGCAGCGTACAACTCGGACAGGGGAGATCCAGAGACACCATATATTTT. This gives the protein CASSVQLGQGRSRDTIYF.

Written as DNA, the CDR3 is TGTGCCACCAGCGTAGACAGGGCAAGCACTGAAGCTTTCTTT. It codes for CATSVDRASTEAFF. J is TRBJ1-1 and V is TRBV15; TRBD1 matches at 7 bases. The V segment lost 5 bases and the J segment 4 bases; nucleotides outside the gene matches: 7. The CDR3 runs 14 residues. Germline loops: CDR1 LNHNV, CDR2 YYDKDF (reference sequence).

The chain recombines TRBV6-5 with TRBJ2-5; no reliable D call. Trimming pared 6 bases from V and 5 bases from J, leaving 16 bases between. Germline V gene data show CDR1 as MNHEY and CDR2 as SVGAGI. This CDR3 region has 14 residues. CDR3 residues: CASSLQQVSETQYF. The CDR3 nucleotides are TGTGCCAGCAGCTTGCAGCAGGTGTCGGAGACCCAGTACTTC.

J is TRBJ2-5 and V is TRBV7-9; 9 bases line up with TRBD2. The CDR3 has 14 residues. The V gene's germline CDR1 is SEHNR and CDR2 FQNEAQ (reference sequence). The ends lost 6 bases at V and 3 bases at J; junction bases unmatched: 5. In DNA form, the CDR3 reads TGTGCCAGCAGGGAAGGCGGGAGGGAAGAGACCCAGTACTTC. Encoded protein: CASREGGREETQYF.

In regard to this clone: This specimen includes other DNA sequences encoding the same CDR3. The V call is TRBV7-8, the J call TRBJ2-2; TRBD1 might be the D (5 bases). V lost 5 bases and J 2 bases, leaving 9 bases between the germline ends. The CDR3 consists of 14 residues. Germline V gene sequence: CDR1 SGHVS, CDR2 FQNEAQ. The CDR3 region is CASSTQGNTGELFF. In DNA, the CDR3 is TGTGCCAGCAGCACTCAGGGTAACACCGGGGAGCTGTTTTTT.

This chain connects TRBV6-5 to TRBJ2-1; TRBD1 matches 8 bases. The CDR3 covers 15 residues. Germline V CDR1 and CDR2: MNHEY, SVGAGI. V was pared by 2 bases and J by 9 bases, with 9 bases of the junction left unmatched. This CDR3 reads CASSYPRQGSTEQFF. In DNA form, the CDR3 reads TGTGCCAGCAGTTACCCCCGACAGGGGAGTACTGAGCAGTTCTTC.

The CDR3 is CASSSSRGLAPTYNEQFF. CDR3 nucleotides: TGTGCCAGCAGCTCCTCCAGAGGGTTAGCGCCCACCTACAATGAGCAGTTCTTC. The chain couples TRBV7-3 to TRBJ2-1, with D maybe TRBD2 (5 bases). The V gene lost 4 bases and the J gene lost 2 bases, with 21 bases spanning the gap. Germline CDR1 is SGHTA and CDR2 is FQGTGA. The CDR3 is 18 residues long.

Remarks on this clone: The junction and the germline gene differ at one end; a read error may be behind it. This chain joins TRBV2 and TRBJ1-5, with D maybe TRBD1 (6 bases). The CDR3 length is 15 residues. The germline V gene encodes CDR1 SNHLY and CDR2 FYNNEI. The CDR3 DNA reads TGTGCCAGCAGGGAAGACAGGCTTAGCAATCAGCCCCAGCATTTT. It codes for CASREDRLSNQPQHF.